This entry lists 6 T cell receptor beta chains sequenced from one sample in a study of vaccination effects on CD4 cells after COVID-19. TCRdb's table, derived via immunoSEQ multiplex PCR, lists solely in-frame clones and lacks some. This repertoire shows around 66,000 clones, around 70% found once; its top ten account for about 2%. Subsequent to approximately 11 days of culture, CD4+ T cells were isolated. All study participants received two doses of BNT162b2 or mRNA-1273 vaccine. For these TCRs, the target antigens are not known. The sample in question was CD4+ T cells from PBMCs cultured without peptide, obtained after COVID-19 vaccination. Every receptor here comes from a human donor who received a COVID-19 vaccine.

This clone has ten or more counts. This sequence joins TRBV7-8 and TRBJ2-2; D is uncertain. There are 14 residues in the CDR3. The germline V and J ends were trimmed by 3 bases and 2 bases, with 7 bases remaining between them. Germline CDR1 is SGHVS and CDR2 is FQNEAQ. The CDR3 reads CASSLRPNTGELFF. DNA of the CDR3: TGTGCCAGCAGCTTGCGCCCCAACACCGGGGAGCTGTTTTTT.

The V call is TRBV14, the J call TRBJ2-1, with TRBD2 identical over 10 bases. The CDR3 extends over 16 amino acids. The germline gives CDR1 SGHDN, CDR2 FVKESK. Germline trimming cut 4 bases from V and 4 bases from J; bases unmatched to any gene: 7. For the CDR3, the DNA is TGTGCCAGCAGCCCGTTAGCGGGGGGACGTTACAATGAGCAGTTCTTC. Its translation is CASSPLAGGRYNEQFF.

This clone was seen only once. The chain carries TRBV3-1 (or the pseudogene TRBV3-2) and TRBJ2-5; a possible D gene is TRBD1 (6 bases). Germline V gene data show CDR1 as LGHDT and CDR2 as YNNKEL (reference sequence). The CDR3 covers 15 residues. V lost 1 base and J lost 2, with 11 bases in between. CDR3 region: CASSQGTVSQETQYF. The CDR3 coding sequence is TGTGCCAGCAGCCAAGGGACAGTTTCACAAGAGACCCAGTACTTC.

This clone has just one count. The chain joins TRBV4-3 to TRBJ2-6; 8 bases align to TRBD2. This CDR3 is built from 20 residues. Looked up from germline, CDR1 is LGHNA and CDR2 is YSLEER. J was trimmed by 4 bases and V by 0 bases; bases with no gene match: 14. Here the CDR3 DNA reads TGCGCCAGCAGCCAAGAACCGTTCGGGGGGGACCTCTCCGGGGCCAACGTCCTGACTTTC. It yields the protein CASSQEPFGGDLSGANVLTF.

DNA for the CDR3: TGTGCCAGCTCACAATATACCGCAACTAATGAAAAACTGTTTTTT. Protein: CASSQYTATNEKLFF. This sequence joins TRBV18 and TRBJ1-4; no definite D call. The CDR3 has 15 amino acids. Germline V gene lookup returns CDR1 KGHSH and CDR2 LQKENI. Between the trimmed V and J ends, which lost 4 bases and 0 bases, there was a span of 9 bases.

The chain uses TRBV4-1 and TRBJ1-4, with 8 bases lining up with TRBD1. The CDR3 contains 17 residues. Germline V gene sequence: CDR1 MGHRA, CDR2 YSYEKL. With 4 bases clipped from V and 1 base from J, the junction kept 8 bases outside the gene matches. The CDR3: CASSPVGRGRTNEKLFF. The CDR3 region has the DNA TGCGCCAGCAGCCCGGTGGGCAGGGGGCGAACTAATGAAAAACTGTTTTTT.